A selection of T cell receptor beta chains follows, all from one sample in a study of T cell repertoires in cytomegalovirus infection. Antigens for these TCRs are unknown. Each CDR3 protein is one row after TCRdb ran MiXCR on the reads. Of nearly 700,000 distinct CDR3 sequences detected, about 30% appear once; the ten largest clones hold 15% to 20%. The sample was cultured PBMCs, taken from culture after CMV antigen stimulation. The receptors were gathered from a human donor in good health (CMV status not recorded). Some clones in this sample may be carry-over from other donors' samples. Each CDR3 is given with its conserved first and last residue. D genes are given only for firm matches. The size of a clone is reported for some rows only, either as once, few or many, or as a class for expanded clones.

>TRBJ2-1|many|.|TRBV7-2
CASPQGANEQFF
TGTGCCAGCCCCCAAGGCGCCAATGAGCAGTTCTTC
>TRBJ1-4|few|TRBD1|TRBV7-6
CASSLKTGGEKLFF
TGTGCCAGCAGCTTAAAAACAGGGGGTGAAAAACTGTTTTTT
>TRBJ1-4|.|.|TRBV19
CASRTEVGRPNEKLFF
TGTGCCAGTAGAACTGAAGTGGGGAGGCCTAATGAAAAACTGTTTTTT
>TRBJ2-7|.|.|TRBV7-2
CASRASGSPLEQYF
TGTGCCAGCAGGGCCAGCGGGTCGCCCCTCGAGCAGTACTTC
>TRBJ2-5|.|TRBD2|TRBV12-3/TRBV12-4
CASSLGLGLAGFFETQYF
TGTGCCAGCAGTTTAGGTTTAGGGCTAGCGGGATTCTTTGAGACCCAGTACTTC
>TRBJ1-3|.|.|TRBV4-2
CASSQERGANTIYF
TGTGCCAGCAGCCAAGAGAGGGGTGCAAACACCATATATTTT
>TRBJ1-6|.|.|TRBV7-9
CASSLVRDREPLHF
TGTGCCAGCAGCTTAGTACGGGATCGGGAACCCCTCCACTTT
>TRBJ2-7|.|.|TRBV6-1
CASSSSLAQSSYEQYF
TGTGCCAGCAGTTCCAGTCTGGCCCAAAGCTCCTACGAGCAGTACTTC
>TRBJ2-1|few|.|TRBV27
CASSSTSTTYNEQFF
TGTGCCAGCAGTTCGACTAGTACGACCTACAATGAGCAGTTCTTC
>TRBJ2-4|.|.|TRBV20-1
CSASPFSRDIQYF
TGCAGTGCTAGCCCCTTTTCAAGGGACATTCAGTACTTC
>TRBJ2-3|.|.|TRBV7-2
CASRDGQGRGGPTDTQYF
TGTGCCAGCAGGGACGGACAGGGGCGGGGGGGGCCCACAGATACGCAGTATTTT
>TRBJ2-7|many|TRBD2|TRBV12-3/TRBV12-4
CASSGGTSGLREQYF
TGTGCCAGCAGTGGAGGGACTAGCGGTCTACGTGAGCAGTACTTC
>TRBJ2-1|.|TRBD2|TRBV19
CASSIIGGSFYNEQFF
TGTGCCAGTAGTATTATCGGCGGGAGCTTTTACAATGAGCAGTTCTTC
>TRBJ2-1|.|.|TRBV7-2
CATRGVRNNEQFF
TGTGCTACGAGGGGGGTAAGAAACAATGAGCAGTTCTTC
>TRBJ2-5|many|.|TRBV6-1
CASNRPPRQEHQETQYF
TGTGCCAGCAACCGCCCGCCGAGGCAGGAGCACCAAGAGACCCAGTACTTC
>TRBJ1-5|many|TRBD1|TRBV19
CASSGQGLGNQPQHF
TGTGCCAGTTCGGGACAGGGATTGGGCAATCAGCCCCAGCATTTT
>TRBJ2-7|many|.|TRBV7-2
CASSLEGTGLYEQYF
TGTGCCAGCAGCTTAGAAGGTACAGGACTCTACGAGCAGTACTTC
>TRBJ2-1|few|TRBD1|TRBV20-1
CSAYSGGAPNEQFF
TGCAGTGCTTATTCAGGGGGCGCCCCGAATGAGCAGTTCTTC
>TRBJ2-1|many|TRBD2|TRBV7-2
CASSGTSEAPWNEQFF
TGTGCCAGCAGCGGGACTAGCGAGGCACCTTGGAATGAGCAGTTCTTC
>TRBJ2-1|.|TRBD2|TRBV5-1
CASSFRSGNNEQFF
TGCGCCAGCAGCTTCCGTAGCGGGAACAATGAGCAGTTCTTC
>TRBJ1-6|.|.|TRBV3-1
CASSSTGTPLHF
TGTGCCAGCTCCTCTACAGGGACACCCCTCCACTTT
>TRBJ2-7|.|TRBD1|TRBV6-2/TRBV6-3
CAGSLRDRVSYEQYF
TGTGCCGGCAGTCTCCGGGACAGGGTCTCCTACGAGCAGTACTTC
>TRBJ2-3|.|.|TRBV15
CATSRGDNRDGSTDTQYF
TGTGCCACCAGCAGAGGGGACAACAGGGATGGCAGCACAGATACGCAGTATTTT
>TRBJ2-3|.|.|TRBV7-6
CASSPGRLAQYF
TGTGCCAGCAGCCCCGGGCGCTTGGCGCAGTATTTT
>TRBJ2-3|.|.|TRBV12-3/TRBV12-4
CASSPRTPLDTQYF
TGTGCCAGCAGCCCCCGGACACCGCTAGATACGCAGTATTTT
>TRBJ1-2|.|TRBD1|TRBV20-1
CSAGRQGKGYTF
TGCAGTGCTGGGCGACAGGGTAAAGGCTACACCTTC
>TRBJ2-7|few|.|TRBV6-6
CASRIDGGDEQYF
TGTGCCAGCAGAATCGACGGGGGCGACGAGCAGTACTTC
>TRBJ1-1|many|TRBD1|TRBV7-9
CASSSGQLNTEAFF
TGTGCCAGCAGCTCGGGACAGCTGAACACTGAAGCTTTCTTT
>TRBJ1-4|.|.|TRBV27
CASSLLEQMNEKLFF
TGTGCCAGCAGTTTATTAGAACAGATGAATGAAAAACTGTTTTTT
>TRBJ1-4|few|.|TRBV6-1
CASSGAAKKLFF
TGTGCCAGCAGTGGGGCAGCAAAAAAACTGTTTTTT
>TRBJ1-2|.|TRBD1|TRBV5-4
CASSFRVQGINYGYTF
TGTGCCAGCAGCTTCCGCGTACAGGGGATTAACTATGGCTACACCTTC
>TRBJ2-7|few|.|TRBV27
CASSLSQGLSYEQYF
TGTGCCAGCAGTTTATCACAGGGTCTCTCCTACGAGCAGTACTTC
>TRBJ2-2|.|TRBD1|TRBV11-2
CASSTRTGPNTGELFF
TGTGCCAGCAGCACCCGGACAGGACCGAACACCGGGGAGCTGTTTTTT
>TRBJ2-1|.|.|TRBV7-2
CATRDSSYNEQFF
TGTGCCACTCGGGATAGCTCCTACAATGAGCAGTTCTTC
>TRBJ2-1|few|.|TRBV6-5
CASSYSKGLTLLNEQFF
TGTGCCAGCAGTTACTCGAAGGGACTCACACTACTCAATGAGCAGTTCTTC
>TRBJ2-2|few|TRBD1|TRBV6-1
CASSHGDRVYGELFF
TGTGCCAGCAGTCATGGGGACAGGGTCTACGGGGAGCTGTTTTTT
>TRBJ1-3|.|.|TRBV12-3/TRBV12-4
CASSPTPHSGNTIYF
TGTGCCAGCAGCCCGACACCTCACTCTGGAAACACCATATATTTT
>TRBJ1-5|few|.|TRBV2
CASSRHLNQPQHF
TGTGCCAGCAGTCGACACTTGAATCAGCCCCAGCATTTT
>TRBJ2-7|few|.|TRBV7-8
CASSPGETGEQYF
TGTGCCAGCAGCCCGGGGGAGACGGGGGAGCAGTACTTC
>TRBJ2-3|many|TRBD2|TRBV7-8
CASSLRGDTDTQYF
TGTGCCAGCAGCTTACGGGGGGACACAGATACGCAGTATTTT
>TRBJ2-1|.|.|TRBV6-6
CASSYSTTGTPYNEQFF
TGTGCCAGCAGTTACTCGACCACAGGTACACCCTACAATGAGCAGTTCTTC
>TRBJ1-2|.|TRBD1|TRBV18
CASSPGQGPTDGYTF
TGTGCCAGCTCACCCGGACAGGGGCCTACGGATGGCTACACCTTC
>TRBJ1-2|.|.|TRBV5-1
CASSSQGLDYGYTF
TGCGCCAGCAGCTCTCAGGGTTTGGACTATGGCTACACCTTC
>TRBJ2-1|.|.|TRBV12-3/TRBV12-4
CASSSFRDSPNNEQFF
TGTGCCAGCAGTTCCTTCCGGGACTCCCCAAACAATGAGCAGTTCTTC
>TRBJ2-7|once|TRBD1|TRBV19
CASNRGTGGPYEQYF
TGTGCCAGCAATAGAGGAACAGGGGGCCCCTACGAGCAGTACTTC
>TRBJ2-5|few|.|TRBV12-5
CASGLGFQETQYF
TGTGCTAGTGGTTTGGGATTCCAAGAGACCCAGTACTTC
>TRBJ1-2|many|.|TRBV12-3/TRBV12-4
CASSPPARGPNYGYTF
TGTGCCAGCAGTCCGCCAGCCCGGGGGCCTAACTATGGCTACACCTTC
>TRBJ2-7|.|.|TRBV6-1
CASRHLRTGEQYF
TGTGCCAGCCGTCACCTCAGGACTGGCGAGCAGTACTTC
>TRBJ1-5|many|.|TRBV7-2
CASSLMVQGTNQPQHF
TGTGCCAGCAGCTTAATGGTACAGGGTACCAATCAGCCCCAGCATTTT
>TRBJ2-4|few|TRBD2|TRBV7-2
CASSSGRGGGSDIQYF
TGTGCCAGCAGCTCCGGGCGGGGGGGTGGGTCGGACATTCAGTACTTC
>TRBJ2-3|few|.|TRBV7-6
CASSPTSSSTDTQYF
TGTGCCAGCAGCCCCACTAGCTCTAGCACAGATACGCAGTATTTT